These 20 T cell receptor beta chains share one sample of origin, sequenced in a study of vaccination effects on CD4 cells after COVID-19. Method: immunoSEQ multiplex PCR; TCRdb's copy keeps in-frame clones and lacks some. Among 45,000 to 55,000 clones, 60% to 75% were seen once, and the ten largest hold 6.5% to 7.5%. Researchers isolated CD4+ T cells once around 11 days of culture had elapsed. Participants received two doses of either the BNT162b2 or mRNA-1273 vaccine. Their antigens remain unidentified. The material sequenced was CD4+ T cells from PBMCs cultured without peptide, taken after COVID-19 vaccination. The receptor source for this set is a human donor who received a COVID-19 vaccine.

The chain links TRBV6-5 to TRBJ2-1, with 7 bases that match TRBD2. Per the germline V gene, CDR1 is MNHEY and CDR2 is SVGAGI. The CDR3 totals 14 residues. The V segment lost 7 bases and the J segment 8 bases; nucleotides outside the gene matches: 11. The CDR3: CASNPGGRQYEQFF. The DNA of the CDR3 is TGTGCCAGCAATCCCGGCGGGAGACAATATGAGCAGTTCTTC.

V gene TRBV24-1 combines with J gene TRBJ2-3; D ambiguous. Germline V gene data show CDR1 as KGHDR and CDR2 as SFDVKD. The CDR3 consists of 13 residues. Between the trimmed V and J ends, which lost 8 bases and 0 bases, there was a span of 8 bases. The CDR3 coding sequence is TGTGCCACCACGGGTCAGAGCACAGATACGCAGTATTTT. Translating gives CATTGQSTDTQYF.

The rearrangement links TRBV6-4 to TRBJ1-2; D possibly corresponds to TRBD1 (6 bases). Germline loops: CDR1 MRHNA, CDR2 SNTAGT. Trimming cost V 5 bases and J 4 bases, with 14 bases left between them. The CDR3 contains 14 residues. CDR3 protein: CASSSGPGAYGYTF. Here the CDR3 DNA reads TGTGCCAGCAGTTCGGGTCCGGGGGCCTATGGCTACACCTTC.

Here the CDR3 DNA reads TGTGCCAGCAAAGACAGCGCTAGGGAAAAACTGTTTTTT. Protein product: CASKDSAREKLFF. This rearrangement joins TRBV2 to TRBJ1-4, with D possibly TRBD1 on 5 matching bases. Germline V gives CDR1 SNHLY, CDR2 FYNNEI. Trimming removed 7 bases at V and 8 bases at J, with 14 bases between. This CDR3 has 13 residues. The whole variable domain, remainder taken from reference TRBV2 and TRBJ1-4, is EPEVTQTPSHQVTQMGQEVILRCVPISNHLYFYWYRQILGQKVEFLVSFYNNEISEKSEIFDDQFSVERPDGSNFTLKIRSTKLEDSAMYFCASKDSAREKLFFGSGTQLSVL.

The rearrangement joins TRBV29-1 to TRBJ2-7; TRBD2 agrees at 7 bases. Trimming removed 5 bases from V and 2 bases from J; junction bases left unmatched: 9. Germline lookup yields CDR1 SQVTM and CDR2 ANQGSEA. The CDR3 is made up of 14 amino acids. CDR3 in amino acids: CSVTPGTIAYEQYF. CDR3 bases: TGCAGCGTTACTCCCGGGACTATCGCCTACGAGCAGTACTTC.

This chain uses TRBV6-5 with TRBJ1-2; D is possibly TRBD1 (6 bases). The germline V gene has CDR1 MNHEY and CDR2 SVGAGI. This CDR3 spans 14 amino acids. V was pared by 5 bases and J by 4 bases, with 14 bases between. In DNA, the CDR3 is TGTGCCAGCAGTCAACAGGGAGTCAGCTATGGCTACACCTTC. Protein sequence: CASSQQGVSYGYTF.

The chain links TRBV18 to TRBJ2-1; 8 bases align to TRBD2. The V gene end was trimmed by 3 bases and the J gene end by 7 bases; junction bases not matched to a gene: 11. Germline V gene sequence: CDR1 KGHSH, CDR2 LQKENI. The CDR3 is made up of 16 amino acids. CDR3 in amino acids: CASSPQGAGVWNEQFF. CDR3 nucleotides: TGTGCCAGCTCACCTCAGGGAGCGGGAGTATGGAATGAGCAGTTCTTC.

The gene calls are TRBV2 and TRBJ2-3; 7 bases agree with TRBD2. The ends lost 6 bases at V and 3 bases at J; junction bases unmatched: 15. In germline, CDR1 is SNHLY, CDR2 FYNNEI. CDR3 size: 17 residues. The CDR3 nucleotides read TGTGCCAGCAGCTCCTTTCGGGACCAAGCGGGGACAGATACGCAGTATTTT. It translates to CASSSFRDQAGTDTQYF.

The rearrangement uses TRBV25-1 and TRBJ1-4; the D gene is possibly TRBD1 (5 bases). The CDR3 contains 16 residues. CDR1 MGHDK and CDR2 SYGVNS come from the germline V gene. V lost 1 base to trimming and J lost 0 bases, with 9 bases between them. The DNA for the CDR3 is TGTGCCAGCAGTGAATTGAGGACAACAACTAATGAAAAACTGTTTTTT. Its translation: CASSELRTTTNEKLFF. The variable domain in full, completed from reference TRBV25-1 and TRBJ1-4, reads EADIYQTPRYLVIGTGKKITLECSQTMGHDKMYWYQQDPGMELHLIHYSYGVNSTEKGDLSSESTVSRIRTEHFPLTLESARPSHTSQYLCASSELRTTTNEKLFFGSGTQLSVL.

This clone was observed a handful of times. This rearrangement joins TRBV19 to TRBJ1-1, with TRBD1 as a possible D gene (5 bases). The CDR3 is made up of 12 amino acids. The germline CDR1 and CDR2 sequences are LNHDA and SQIVND (reference sequence). Trimming stripped 10 bases from V and 4 bases from J, with 13 bases between. In DNA form, the CDR3 reads TGTGCCACCCGTCTGGGGGGCACTGAAGCTTTCTTT. Its translation: CATRLGGTEAFF.

The chain is built from TRBV10-3 and TRBJ1-2; TRBD1 matches at 11 bases. Trimming at V came to 8 bases and at J to 6 bases, leaving 11 bases not matched to a gene. The CDR3 consists of 15 residues. The germline V gene encodes CDR1 ENHRY and CDR2 SYGVKD. The CDR3, as DNA: TGTGCCATCGGGGCCAGCGGGACAGGGGGTGATGGCTACACCTTC. As protein: CAIGASGTGGDGYTF.

The chain recombines TRBV4-2 with TRBJ2-1; TRBD1 is a possible D gene (6 bases). The CDR3 contains 17 residues. V lost 2 bases to trimming and J lost 0 bases, with 14 bases between them. CDR1 LGHNA and CDR2 YNFKEQ come from the germline V gene. The CDR3 DNA follows: TGTGCCAGCAGCCAATTACTCAGGGGAAGCTCCTACAATGAGCAGTTCTTC. Translating gives CASSQLLRGSSYNEQFF.

The chain links TRBV19 to TRBJ2-4; possible D gene TRBD2, 6 bases. Trimming took 3 bases from V and 1 from J, leaving 13 bases between them. Germline V gene data show CDR1 as LNHDA and CDR2 as SQIVND (reference sequence). There are 16 residues in the CDR3. This chain's CDR3 is CASSIRGGGAKNIQYF. CDR3 coding DNA: TGTGCCAGTAGTATTCGGGGCGGAGGGGCCAAAAACATTCAGTACTTC.

This clone was observed a handful of times. V is TRBV5-4 and J is TRBJ2-7, with a weak D call TRBD1 (6 bases). This CDR3 spans 11 amino acids. Trimming pared 4 bases from V and 13 bases from J, leaving 15 bases between. Per germline, CDR1 SGHNT and CDR2 YYREEE (reference sequence). The CDR3 reads CASSLRDKVYF. The CDR3 DNA reads as TGTGCCAGCAGCCTCCGGGACAAAGTATACTTC.

CDR3 region: CASSVFGGGNTGELFF. CDR3 coding DNA: TGTGCCAGCAGCGTGTTTGGGGGAGGGAACACCGGGGAGCTGTTTTTT. This chain uses TRBV7-2 with TRBJ2-2, with TRBD2 as a possible D gene (6 bases). Trimming removed 5 bases at V and 1 base at J, with 14 bases between. Germline CDR1 is SGHTA and CDR2 is FQGNSA. This CDR3 spans 16 amino acids. Supplemented by reference TRBV7-2 and TRBJ2-2, the full variable domain reads GAGVSQSPSNKVTEKGKDVELRCDPISGHTALYWYRQSLGQGLEFLIYFQGNSAPDKSGLPSDRFSAERTGGSVSTLTIQRTQQEDSAVYLCASSVFGGGNTGELFFGEGSRLTVL.

This sequence joins TRBV30 and TRBJ2-3, with D uncertain. The CDR3 length is 14 residues. The ends were cut back, 3 bases at V and 1 base at J, with 11 bases in the middle. Germline values: CDR1 GTSNPN, CDR2 SVGIG (reference sequence). CDR3 sequence: CAWSKNRGTDTQYF. In DNA, the CDR3 is TGTGCCTGGAGCAAGAACCGGGGCACAGATACGCAGTATTTT.

The chain is built from TRBV5-1 and TRBJ2-5; 9 nucleotides match TRBD1. CDR3 length: 16 residues. Trimming cost V 4 bases and J 1 base; bases outside gene matches: 8. Germline CDR1 is SGHRS and CDR2 is YFSETQ. The CDR3 nucleotides are TGCGCCAGCAGCCTCCGACAGGGGGGTCTCCAAGAGACCCAGTACTTC. As protein: CASSLRQGGLQETQYF.

The V and J genes are TRBV6-5 and TRBJ2-7; TRBD1 is a possible D gene (5 bases). Germline CDR1 is MNHEY and CDR2 is SVGAGI. V was shortened by 7 bases and J by 2 bases, with 12 bases between the two germline ends. CDR3 size: 13 residues. CDR3 bases: TGTGCCAGCACGCCGGACAATACCTACGAGCAGTACTTC. It translates to CASTPDNTYEQYF.

The V and J genes are TRBV19 and TRBJ2-1, with D unclear. Germline V gene data show CDR1 as LNHDA and CDR2 as SQIVND (reference sequence). The CDR3 is made up of 15 amino acids. V was shortened by 5 bases and J by 6 bases, with 17 bases between the two germline ends. The CDR3: CASSDPLRRGNEQFF. CDR3 nucleotide sequence: TGTGCCAGTAGTGACCCCCTGAGAAGAGGCAATGAGCAGTTCTTC.

This rearrangement joins TRBV9 to TRBJ2-5; perhaps TRBD2 as D (5 bases). Per the germline V gene, CDR1 is SGDLS and CDR2 is YYNGEE. CDR3 length: 12 residues. The V gene lost 0 bases and the J gene lost 8 bases, with 8 bases spanning the gap. Written as DNA, the CDR3 is TGTGCCAGCAGCGTAGGACTATCTACCCAGTACTTC. Residues: CASSVGLSTQYF.